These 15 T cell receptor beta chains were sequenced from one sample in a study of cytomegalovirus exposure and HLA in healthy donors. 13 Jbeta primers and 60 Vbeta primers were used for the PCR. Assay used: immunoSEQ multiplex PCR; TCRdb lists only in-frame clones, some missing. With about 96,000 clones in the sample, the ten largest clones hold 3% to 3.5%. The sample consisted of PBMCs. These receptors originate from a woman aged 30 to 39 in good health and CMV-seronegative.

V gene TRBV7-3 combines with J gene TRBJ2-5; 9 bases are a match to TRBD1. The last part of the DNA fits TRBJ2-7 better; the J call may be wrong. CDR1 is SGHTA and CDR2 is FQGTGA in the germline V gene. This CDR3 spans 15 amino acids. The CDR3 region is CASSLTGTGIYEQYF. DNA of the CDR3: TGTGCCAGCAGCTTAACCGGGACAGGGATCTACGAGCAGTACTTC.

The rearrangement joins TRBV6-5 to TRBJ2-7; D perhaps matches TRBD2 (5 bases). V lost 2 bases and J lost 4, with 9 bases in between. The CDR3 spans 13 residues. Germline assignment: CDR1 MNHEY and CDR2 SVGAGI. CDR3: CASSYSEGYEQYF. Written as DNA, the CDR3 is TGTGCCAGCAGTTACAGTGAGGGTTACGAGCAGTACTTC.

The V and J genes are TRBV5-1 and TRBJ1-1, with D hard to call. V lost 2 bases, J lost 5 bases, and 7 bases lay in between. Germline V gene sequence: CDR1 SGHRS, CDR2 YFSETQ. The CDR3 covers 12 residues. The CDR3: CASSLPGTEAFF. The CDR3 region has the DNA TGCGCCAGCAGCTTACCGGGGACTGAAGCTTTCTTT.

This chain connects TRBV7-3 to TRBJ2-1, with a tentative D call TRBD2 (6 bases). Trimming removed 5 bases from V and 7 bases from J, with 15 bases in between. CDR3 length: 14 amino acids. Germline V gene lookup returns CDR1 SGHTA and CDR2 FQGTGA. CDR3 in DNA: TGTGCCAGCAGCCCCCCGGGACTCGTGAATGAGCAGTTCTTC. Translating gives CASSPPGLVNEQFF.

The CDR3 here is CASSVDQGSSYEQYF. In DNA form, the CDR3 reads TGTGCCAGCAGCGTAGATCAGGGAAGCTCCTACGAGCAGTACTTC. The chain is built from TRBV9 and TRBJ2-7; a possible D gene is TRBD1 (5 bases). CDR1 and CDR2 (germline): SGDLS, YYNGEE. Trimming removed 0 bases at V and 0 bases at J, with 10 bases between. This CDR3 is built from 15 residues.

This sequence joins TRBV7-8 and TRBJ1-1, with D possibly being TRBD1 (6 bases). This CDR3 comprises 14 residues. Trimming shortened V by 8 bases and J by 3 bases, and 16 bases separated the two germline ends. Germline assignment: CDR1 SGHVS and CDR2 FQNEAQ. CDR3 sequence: CASRRGGADTEAFF. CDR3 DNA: TGTGCCAGCCGCCGAGGGGGGGCGGACACTGAAGCTTTCTTT.

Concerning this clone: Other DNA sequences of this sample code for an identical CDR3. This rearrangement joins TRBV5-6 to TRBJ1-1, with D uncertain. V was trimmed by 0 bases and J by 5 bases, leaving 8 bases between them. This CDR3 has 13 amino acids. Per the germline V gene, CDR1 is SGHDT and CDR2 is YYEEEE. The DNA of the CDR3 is TGTGCCAGCAGCTTGGGGGGAGGGACTGAAGCTTTCTTT. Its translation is CASSLGGGTEAFF. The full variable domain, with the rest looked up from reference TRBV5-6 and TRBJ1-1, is DAGVTQSPTHLIKTRGQQVTLRCSPKSGHDTVSWYQQALGQGPQFIFQYYEEEERQRGNFPDRFSGHQFPNYSSELNVNALLLGDSALYLCASSLGGGTEAFFGQGTRLTVV.

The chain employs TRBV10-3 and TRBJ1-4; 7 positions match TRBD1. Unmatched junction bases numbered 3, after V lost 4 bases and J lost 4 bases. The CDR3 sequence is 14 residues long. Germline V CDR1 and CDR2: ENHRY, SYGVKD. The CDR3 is CAISGRGLNEKLFF. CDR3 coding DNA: TGTGCCATCAGTGGGAGGGGGCTTAATGAAAAACTGTTTTTT.

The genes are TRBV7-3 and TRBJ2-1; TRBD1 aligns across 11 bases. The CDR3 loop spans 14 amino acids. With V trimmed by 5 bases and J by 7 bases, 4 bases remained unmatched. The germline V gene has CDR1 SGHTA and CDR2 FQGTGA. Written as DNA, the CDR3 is TGTGCCAGCAGCGGACAGGGGGCGAGGAATGAGCAGTTCTTC. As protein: CASSGQGARNEQFF.

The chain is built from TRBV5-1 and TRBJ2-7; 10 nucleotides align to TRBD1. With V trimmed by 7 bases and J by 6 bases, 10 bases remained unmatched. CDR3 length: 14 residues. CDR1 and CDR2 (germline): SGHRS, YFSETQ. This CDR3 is CASCQWGQGSEQYF. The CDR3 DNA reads TGCGCCAGCTGCCAATGGGGACAGGGGAGCGAGCAGTACTTC.

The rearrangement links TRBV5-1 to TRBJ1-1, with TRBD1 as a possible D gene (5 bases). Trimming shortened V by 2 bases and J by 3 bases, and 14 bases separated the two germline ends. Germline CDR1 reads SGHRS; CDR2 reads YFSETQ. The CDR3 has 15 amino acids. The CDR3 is CASSFLAGGDTEAFF. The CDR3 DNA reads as TGCGCCAGCAGCTTTCTGGCGGGGGGGGACACTGAAGCTTTCTTT.

CDR3 protein: CASSLWGGQADTQYF. As DNA, the CDR3 is TGTGCCAGCAGTTTATGGGGGGGGCAGGCAGATACGCAGTATTTT. The rearrangement uses TRBV28 and TRBJ2-3; perhaps TRBD2 as D (7 bases). This CDR3 spans 15 amino acids. V was trimmed by 0 bases and J by 4 bases, leaving 11 bases between them. CDR1 is MDHEN, CDR2 SYDVKM, per germline.

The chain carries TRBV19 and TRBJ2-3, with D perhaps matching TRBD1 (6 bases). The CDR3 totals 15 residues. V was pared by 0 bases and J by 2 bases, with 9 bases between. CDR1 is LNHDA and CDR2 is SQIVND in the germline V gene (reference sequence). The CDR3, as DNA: TGTGCCAGTAGTATAGACAGGGGATTCACAGATACGCAGTATTTT. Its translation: CASSIDRGFTDTQYF.

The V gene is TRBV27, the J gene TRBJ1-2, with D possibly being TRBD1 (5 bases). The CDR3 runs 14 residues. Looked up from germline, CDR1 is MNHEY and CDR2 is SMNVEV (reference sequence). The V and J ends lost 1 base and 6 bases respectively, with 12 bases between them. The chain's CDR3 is CASSLFGGTDGYTF. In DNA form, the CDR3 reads TGTGCCAGCAGTTTATTCGGGGGTACTGATGGCTACACCTTC.

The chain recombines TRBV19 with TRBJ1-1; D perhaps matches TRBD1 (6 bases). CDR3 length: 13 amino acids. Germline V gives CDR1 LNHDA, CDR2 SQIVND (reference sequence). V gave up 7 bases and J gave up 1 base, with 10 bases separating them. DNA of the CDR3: TGTGCCAGTACCCAGGGGCAGAACACTGAAGCTTTCTTT. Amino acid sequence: CASTQGQNTEAFF.